This T cell receptor beta chain was recovered during a study of T-cell reconstitution after alpha-beta-depleted transplantation in children. Findings and caveats of the study: T-cell counts and diversity at one year post-transplant came mainly from newly produced T cells.

To note about this clonotype: Antigen specificity is unknown.

This sample's TCRbeta library carried unique molecular identifier barcodes. TCRdb re-called the PCR reads with MiXCR, one entry per CDR3 protein. The data hold approximately 1,000,000 distinct CDR3 sequences, with around 30% observed a single time. CDR1 is DFQATT and CDR2 is SNEGSKA in the germline V gene (reference sequence). The germline V and J ends were trimmed by 0 bases and 7 bases, with 16 bases remaining between them. CDR3 size: 15 residues. The TCR was taken from a boy younger than two who had a stem cell transplant for SCID, so the T cells may come from the graft donor. The chain has TRBV20-1 and TRBJ2-1; possible D gene TRBD1, 6 bases. The sequencing used PBMCs, mostly from graft donor cells, collected 360 days after TCRalphabeta/CD19-depleted stem cell transplant. CDR3 sequence: CSARDTAGAGNEQFF. DNA of the CDR3: TGCAGTGCTAGAGATACGGCAGGGGCAGGGAATGAGCAGTTCTTC.